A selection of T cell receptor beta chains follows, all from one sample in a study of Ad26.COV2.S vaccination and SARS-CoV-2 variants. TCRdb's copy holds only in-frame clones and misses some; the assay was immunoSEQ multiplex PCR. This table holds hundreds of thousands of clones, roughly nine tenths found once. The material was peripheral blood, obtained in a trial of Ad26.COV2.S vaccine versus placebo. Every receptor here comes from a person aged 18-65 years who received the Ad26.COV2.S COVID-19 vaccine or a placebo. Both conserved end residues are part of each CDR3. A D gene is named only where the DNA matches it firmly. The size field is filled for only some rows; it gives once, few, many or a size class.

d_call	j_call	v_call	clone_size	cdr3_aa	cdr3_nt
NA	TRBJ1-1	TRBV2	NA	CASSEAPAPGHAFF	TGTGCCAGCAGTGAAGCGCCGGCACCCGGTCACGCTTTCTTT
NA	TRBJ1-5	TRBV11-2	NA	CASSLDPGQPQHF	TGTGCCAGCAGCTTAGATCCCGGTCAGCCCCAGCATTTT
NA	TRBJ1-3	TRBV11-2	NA	CASRESGGNTIYF	TGTGCCAGCAGAGAAAGCGGTGGAAACACCATATATTTT
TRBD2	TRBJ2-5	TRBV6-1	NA	CASSELAGDLKTQYF	TGTGCCAGCAGTGAACTAGCGGGAGACCTAAAGACCCAGTACTTC
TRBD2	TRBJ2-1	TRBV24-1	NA	CATSMLAGEVNEQFF	TGTGCCACCAGTATGTTAGCGGGAGAGGTTAATGAGCAGTTCTTC
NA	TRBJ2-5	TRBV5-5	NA	CASSLIGGTETQYF	TGTGCCAGCAGCTTGATTGGGGGCACTGAGACCCAGTACTTC
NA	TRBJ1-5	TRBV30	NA	CAWSVSGASNQPQHF	TGTGCCTGGAGTGTATCGGGGGCCAGCAATCAGCCCCAGCATTTT
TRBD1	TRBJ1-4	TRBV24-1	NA	CATQGAEVEKLFF	TGTGCCACTCAGGGGGCGGAAGTTGAAAAACTGTTTTTT
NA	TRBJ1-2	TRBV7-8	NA	CASSLGLSGIRGYTF	TGTGCCAGCAGCCTGGGACTGAGTGGCATACGTGGCTACACCTTC
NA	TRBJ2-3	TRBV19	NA	CASSIGRTDTQYF	TGTGCCAGTAGTATAGGCCGCACAGATACGCAGTATTTT
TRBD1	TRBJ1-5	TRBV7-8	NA	CASSFGQGGQPQHF	TGTGCCAGCAGCTTCGGACAGGGCGGCCAGCCCCAGCATTTT
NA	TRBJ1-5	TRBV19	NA	CASSQREVVGKQPQHF	TGTGCCAGTAGTCAGAGGGAGGTGGTAGGGAAGCAGCCCCAGCATTTT
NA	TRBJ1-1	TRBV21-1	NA	CASIERRQGPEAFF	TGTGCCAGCATCGAAAGACGGCAGGGGCCTGAAGCTTTCTTT
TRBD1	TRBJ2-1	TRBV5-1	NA	CASTTGQGAKHEQFF	TGCGCCAGCACGACCGGACAGGGGGCGAAGCATGAGCAGTTCTTC
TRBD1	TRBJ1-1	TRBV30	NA	CAWSRDRGRGTEAFF	TGTGCCTGGTCCCGGGACAGGGGTAGGGGCACTGAAGCTTTCTTT
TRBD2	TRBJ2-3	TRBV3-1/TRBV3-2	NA	CASSPTSGRADTQYF	TGTGCCAGCAGCCCGACTAGCGGGAGAGCAGATACGCAGTATTTT
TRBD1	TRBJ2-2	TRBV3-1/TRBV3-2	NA	CASSQKDRVTGELFF	TGTGCCAGCAGCCAAAAGGACAGGGTAACCGGGGAGCTGTTTTTT
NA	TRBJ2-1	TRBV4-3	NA	CASSQELTGLKFF	TGCGCCAGCAGCCAAGAGCTAACGGGACTGAAGTTCTTC
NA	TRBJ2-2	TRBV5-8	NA	CASSEETTGNTGELFF	TGTGCCAGCAGCGAGGAGACGACGGGAAACACCGGGGAGCTGTTTTTT
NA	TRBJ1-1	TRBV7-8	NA	CASSLGHGTEAFF	TGTGCCAGCAGCTTAGGACATGGCACTGAAGCTTTCTTT
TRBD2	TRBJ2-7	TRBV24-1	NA	CANVPDSGTKKGQYF	TGTGCCAACGTCCCTGACTCCGGGACTAAAAAAGGGCAGTACTTC
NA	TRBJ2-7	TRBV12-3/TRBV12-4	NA	CASSLSTPYEQYF	TGTGCCAGCAGTTTATCAACCCCTTACGAGCAGTACTTC
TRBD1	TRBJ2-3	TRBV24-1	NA	CATSDRRTGLDTQYF	TGTGCCACCAGTGACCGCCGGACAGGGCTGGATACGCAGTATTTT
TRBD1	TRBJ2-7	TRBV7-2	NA	CASSVGPDRGDYEQYF	TGTGCCAGCAGCGTCGGGCCCGACAGGGGGGACTACGAGCAGTACTTC
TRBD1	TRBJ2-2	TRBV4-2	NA	CASSTRQGEAGELFF	TGTGCCAGCAGCACTAGACAGGGGGAGGCCGGGGAGCTGTTTTTT
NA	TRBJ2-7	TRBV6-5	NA	CASSLVQGEREQYF	TGTGCCAGCAGTTTAGTACAGGGTGAAAGGGAGCAGTACTTC
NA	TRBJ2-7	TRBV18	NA	CASSPAYTDYEQYF	TGTGCCAGCTCACCAGCATACACCGACTACGAGCAGTACTTC
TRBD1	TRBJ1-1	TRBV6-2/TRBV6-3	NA	CASSYPRDSEAFF	TGTGCCAGCAGTTACCCCCGGGACAGTGAAGCTTTCTTT
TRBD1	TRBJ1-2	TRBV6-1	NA	CASRNTGASWDYTF	TGTGCCAGCAGAAACACAGGGGCTAGCTGGGACTACACCTTC
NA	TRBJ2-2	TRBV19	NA	CASSISDSTGELFF	TGTGCCAGTAGTATATCGGACAGCACCGGGGAGCTGTTTTTT
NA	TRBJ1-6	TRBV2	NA	CASSDLERPPGNSPLHF	TGTGCCAGCAGTGACCTGGAACGACCGCCCGGGAATTCACCCCTCCACTTT
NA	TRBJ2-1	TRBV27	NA	CASSSPSPGNEQFF	TGTGCCAGCAGTTCCCCATCCCCGGGGAATGAGCAGTTCTTC
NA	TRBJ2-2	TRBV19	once	CASSIVVPNTGELFF	TGTGCCAGTAGTATAGTGGTACCGAACACCGGGGAGCTGTTTTTT
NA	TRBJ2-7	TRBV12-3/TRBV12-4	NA	CASRVSGTYEQYF	TGTGCCAGCAGGGTTAGCGGAACCTACGAGCAGTACTTC
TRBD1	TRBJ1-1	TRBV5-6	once	CASSLTGVEAFF	TGTGCCAGCAGCCTGACAGGGGTTGAAGCTTTCTTT
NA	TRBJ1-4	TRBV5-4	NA	CASSFGGATNEKLFF	TGTGCCAGCAGCTTCGGGGGAGCAACTAATGAAAAACTGTTTTTT
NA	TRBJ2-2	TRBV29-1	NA	CSVVWGIGELFF	TGCAGCGTTGTCTGGGGGATCGGGGAGCTGTTTTTT
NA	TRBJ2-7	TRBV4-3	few	CASSQSPLTAYEQYF	TGCGCCAGCAGCCAAAGTCCACTCACTGCCTACGAGCAGTACTTC
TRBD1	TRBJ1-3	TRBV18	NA	CASSPGQGSGNTIYF	TGTGCCAGCTCACCAGGACAGGGCTCTGGAAACACCATATATTTT
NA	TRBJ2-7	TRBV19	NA	CASSIGGSGSLYEQYF	TGTGCCAGTAGTATCGGAGGGAGTGGATCCCTCTACGAGCAGTACTTC
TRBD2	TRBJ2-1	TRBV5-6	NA	CASSLPSGTSGRAGDEQFF	TGTGCCAGCAGCTTGCCAAGTGGGACTAGCGGGAGGGCCGGTGATGAGCAGTTCTTC
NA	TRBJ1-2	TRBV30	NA	CAWSRQANYGYTF	TGTGCCTGGAGTCGCCAGGCTAACTATGGCTACACCTTC
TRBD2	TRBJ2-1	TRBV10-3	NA	CAIRGAGGVSYNEQFF	TGTGCCATCAGGGGAGCGGGGGGGGTTTCCTACAATGAGCAGTTCTTC
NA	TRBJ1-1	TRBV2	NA	CASTRGLNTEAFF	TGTGCCAGCACCAGGGGTTTGAACACTGAAGCTTTCTTT
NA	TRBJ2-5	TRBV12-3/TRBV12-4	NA	CASSRDTLRGQYF	TGTGCCAGCAGTAGGGACACCCTCAGAGGCCAGTACTTC
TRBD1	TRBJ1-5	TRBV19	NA	CASSVTGEGQPQHF	TGTGCCAGTAGTGTCACAGGGGAAGGTCAGCCCCAGCATTTT
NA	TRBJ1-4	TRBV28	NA	CASSLLQIHEKLFF	TGTGCCAGCAGCCTCCTACAGATACATGAAAAACTGTTTTTT
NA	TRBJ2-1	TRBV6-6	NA	CASTATGSHYNEQFF	TGTGCCAGCACCGCAACGGGAAGCCACTACAATGAGCAGTTCTTC
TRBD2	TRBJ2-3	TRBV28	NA	CASSFRTSGSLSTDTQYF	TGTGCCAGCAGTTTTAGGACTAGCGGGAGTCTTTCCACAGATACGCAGTATTTT
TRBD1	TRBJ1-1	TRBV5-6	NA	CASSRDRGKAFF	TGTGCCAGCAGCCGCGACAGGGGCAAAGCTTTCTTT
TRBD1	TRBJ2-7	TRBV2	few	CASRETGVNSYEQYF	TGTGCCAGCAGAGAGACAGGGGTTAATTCCTACGAGCAGTACTTC
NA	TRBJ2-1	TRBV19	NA	CASSQGLTIYNEQFF	TGTGCCAGTAGTCAGGGGCTAACAATTTACAATGAGCAGTTCTTC
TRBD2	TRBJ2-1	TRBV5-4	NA	CASSFRGGSYNEQFF	TGTGCCAGCAGCTTCCGGGGGGGCTCCTACAATGAGCAGTTCTTC
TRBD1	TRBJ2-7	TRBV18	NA	CASSWDREQYF	TGTGCCAGCTCATGGGACAGAGAGCAGTACTTC
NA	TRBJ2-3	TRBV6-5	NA	CASTPLGRGTDTQYF	TGTGCCAGCACCCCCCTGGGGCGGGGCACAGATACGCAGTATTTT
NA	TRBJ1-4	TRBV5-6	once	CASSWGARRYEKLFF	TGTGCCAGCAGCTGGGGGGCCCGAAGATACGAAAAACTGTTTTTT
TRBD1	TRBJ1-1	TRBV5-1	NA	CASDPGTGDTEAFF	TGCGCCAGCGACCCCGGGACAGGGGACACTGAAGCTTTCTTT
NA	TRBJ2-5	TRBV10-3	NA	CAISRAGLETQYF	TGTGCCATCAGTAGGGCAGGGTTAGAGACCCAGTACTTC
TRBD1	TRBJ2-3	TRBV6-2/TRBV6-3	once	CASSPSTGDTQYF	TGTGCCAGCAGCCCTTCGACAGGGGATACGCAGTATTTT